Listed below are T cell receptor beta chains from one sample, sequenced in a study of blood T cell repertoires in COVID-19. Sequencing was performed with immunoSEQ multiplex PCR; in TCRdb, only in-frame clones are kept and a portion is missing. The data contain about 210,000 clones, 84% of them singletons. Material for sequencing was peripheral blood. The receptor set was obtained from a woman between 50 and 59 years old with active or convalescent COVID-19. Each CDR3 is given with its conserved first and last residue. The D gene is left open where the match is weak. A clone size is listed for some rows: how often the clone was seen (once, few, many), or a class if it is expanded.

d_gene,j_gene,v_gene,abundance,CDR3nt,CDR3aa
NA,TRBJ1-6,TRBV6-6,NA,TGTGCCAGCAGTTACTCCAGTCAGTCCCCCAATTCACCCCTCCACTTT,CASSYSSQSPNSPLHF
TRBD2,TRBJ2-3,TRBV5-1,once,TGCGCCAGCAGCCAGGGAATTAGCGGGCCTTCCACAGATACGCAGTATTTT,CASSQGISGPSTDTQYF
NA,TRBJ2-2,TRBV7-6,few,TGTGCCAGCAGCCCGAGACCCGGGACAACGAACACCGGGGAGCTGTTTTTT,CASSPRPGTTNTGELFF
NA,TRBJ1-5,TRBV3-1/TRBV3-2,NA,TGTGCCAGCAGCCAAGGACGGCAACAGTCACCCCAGCATTTT,CASSQGRQQSPQHF
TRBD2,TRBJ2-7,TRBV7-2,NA,TGTGCCAGCAGTTTTCCAGCGGGAGGGCCCTCCTACGAGCAGTACTTC,CASSFPAGGPSYEQYF
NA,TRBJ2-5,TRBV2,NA,TGTGCCAGCAGGGCCCAAGAGACCCAGTACTTC,CASRAQETQYF
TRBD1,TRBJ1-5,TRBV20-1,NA,TGCAGTGCTAGTCGGACAGGATCTGGGAATCAGCCCCAGCATTTT,CSASRTGSGNQPQHF
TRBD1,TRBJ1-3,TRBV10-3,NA,TGTGCCATCAGCCGGGACAGGCAGGGAAACACCATATATTTT,CAISRDRQGNTIYF
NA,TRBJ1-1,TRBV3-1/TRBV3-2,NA,TGTGCCAGCAGCCAAACGCCGTTAGGAGCTTTTTTT,CASSQTPLGAFF
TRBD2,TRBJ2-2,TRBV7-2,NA,TGTGCCAGCAGAACTAGCGGGGCCTCGAACACCGGGGAGCTGTTTTTT,CASRTSGASNTGELFF
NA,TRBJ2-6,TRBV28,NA,TGTGCCAGCAGACAGGGTAACGGGGCCAACGTCCTGACTTTC,CASRQGNGANVLTF
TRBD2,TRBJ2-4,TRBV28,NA,TGTGCCAGCAGAGAAGCGGGGGTCGGCAAAAACATTCAGTACTTC,CASREAGVGKNIQYF
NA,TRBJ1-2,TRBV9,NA,TGTGCCAGCAGCGTAGTAGATAGGGGAAGTGCGAACTATGGCTACACCTTC,CASSVVDRGSANYGYTF
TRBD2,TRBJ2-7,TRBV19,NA,TGTGCCAGTAGTATAGGTCCCCTAGCGGGAGCATCCGAGCAGTACTTC,CASSIGPLAGASEQYF
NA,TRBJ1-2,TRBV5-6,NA,TGTGCCAGCAGCTTGGGGCGGAACTTTGGCTATGGCTACACCTTC,CASSLGRNFGYGYTF
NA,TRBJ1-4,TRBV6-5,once,TGTGCCAGCAAACGGGCCCCACGGGGTGAAAAACTGTTTTTT,CASKRAPRGEKLFF
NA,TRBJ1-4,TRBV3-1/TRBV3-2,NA,TGTGCCAGCAGCCAACACGGGGGGCATGAAAAACTGTTTTTT,CASSQHGGHEKLFF
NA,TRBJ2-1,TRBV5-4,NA,TGTGCCAGCAGCGGCCTAAGCGACAATGAGCAGTTCTTC,CASSGLSDNEQFF
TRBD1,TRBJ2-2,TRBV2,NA,TGTGCCAGCGGAGGGACAGGGAGAGTTACCGGGGAGCTGTTTTTT,CASGGTGRVTGELFF
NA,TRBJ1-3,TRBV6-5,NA,TGTGCCAGCAAACGGGACTCGAGCTCTGGAAACACCATATATTTT,CASKRDSSSGNTIYF
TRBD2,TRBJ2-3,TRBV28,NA,TGTGCCAGCACCTTACCGGGACTAGGCACAGATACGCAGTATTTT,CASTLPGLGTDTQYF
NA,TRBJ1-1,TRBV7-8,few,TGTGCCAGCAGCCTACCAAGGACTGACACTGAAGCTTTCTTT,CASSLPRTDTEAFF
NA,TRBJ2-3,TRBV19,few,TGTGCCAGTAGTATAGGGGGGGTCCCCACAGATACGCAGTATTTT,CASSIGGVPTDTQYF
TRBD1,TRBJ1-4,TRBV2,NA,TGTGCCAGCAGGGAAAGTAGACAGGGGGCTGAAAAACTGTTTTTT,CASRESRQGAEKLFF
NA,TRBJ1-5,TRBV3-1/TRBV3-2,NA,TGTGCCAGCAGCCAGAGGCCCGGGGGAGGGTGGCCCCAGCATTTT,CASSQRPGGGWPQHF
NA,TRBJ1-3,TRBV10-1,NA,TGCGCCAGCAGTGAGTCGGGGCAGGGCGATGGAAACACCATATATTTT,CASSESGQGDGNTIYF
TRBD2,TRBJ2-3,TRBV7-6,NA,TGTGCCAGCAGCTTACTAGCGGGGAGCACAGATACGCAGTATTTT,CASSLLAGSTDTQYF
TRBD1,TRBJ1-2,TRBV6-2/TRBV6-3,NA,TGTGCCAGCAGTTCCGGACAGGGTAACTATGGCTACACCTTC,CASSSGQGNYGYTF
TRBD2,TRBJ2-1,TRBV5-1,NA,TGCGCCAGCAGCTTGGCGGCGGGACTAGCGGGAGGGCATGAGCAGTTCTTC,CASSLAAGLAGGHEQFF
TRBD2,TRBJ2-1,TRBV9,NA,TGTGCCAGCAGCGTCTCCGGGACTAGGAATGAGCAGTTCTTC,CASSVSGTRNEQFF
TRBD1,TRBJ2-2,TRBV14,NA,TGTGCCAGCAGCCAAGATCCGGGGACAGGGCCGATTTGGACCGGGGAGCTGTTTTTT,CASSQDPGTGPIWTGELFF
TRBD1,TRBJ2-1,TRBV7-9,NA,TGTGCCAGCAGCTTTCCGGGACAGGGGGCGATCATTGAGCAGTTCTTC,CASSFPGQGAIIEQFF
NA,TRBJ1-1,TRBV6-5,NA,TGTGCCAGCAGTTACCGGGAAGTGGCCACTGAAGCTTTCTTT,CASSYREVATEAFF
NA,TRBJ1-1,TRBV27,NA,TGTGCCAGCAGTGGAGCCCTCGGGGGAACAGCTTTCTTT,CASSGALGGTAFF
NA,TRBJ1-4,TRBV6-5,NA,TGTGCCAGCAGTCGCGGAACAGAGGGAAATGAAAAACTGTTTTTT,CASSRGTEGNEKLFF
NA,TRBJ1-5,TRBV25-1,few,TGTGCCAGCAGCACGGGACATACTGGTAGCAATCAGCCCCAGCATTTT,CASSTGHTGSNQPQHF
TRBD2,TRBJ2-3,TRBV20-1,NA,TGCAGTGCTAGTAGGGCCGGGCTAGCGGCAGATACGCAGTATTTT,CSASRAGLAADTQYF
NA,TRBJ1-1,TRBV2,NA,TGTGCCAGCATAAAACAGGGCCCCCGGAACACTGAAGCTTTCTTT,CASIKQGPRNTEAFF
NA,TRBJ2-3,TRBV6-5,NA,TGTGCCAGCAACCAACTCTCGACAGATACGCAGTATTTT,CASNQLSTDTQYF
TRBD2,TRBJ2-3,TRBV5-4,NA,TGTGCCAGCAGCCCAAGGCGGGGGTTGGCAGATACGCAGTATTTT,CASSPRRGLADTQYF
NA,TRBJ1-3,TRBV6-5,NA,TGTGCCAGCGGAGGGTCAGGAAACACCATATATTTT,CASGGSGNTIYF
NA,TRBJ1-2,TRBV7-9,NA,TGTGCCAGCAGCCGGAGGGGTGGCTATGGCTACACCTTC,CASSRRGGYGYTF
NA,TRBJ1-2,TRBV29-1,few,TGCAGCGTCCCACCCCCGGGTGCGGAAACCAGTTATGGCTACACCTTC,CSVPPPGAETSYGYTF
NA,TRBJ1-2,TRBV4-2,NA,TGTGCCAGCACCCACCCGAGGACAGCTAACTATGGCTACACCTTC,CASTHPRTANYGYTF
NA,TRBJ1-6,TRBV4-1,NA,TGCGCCAGCAGCCCAGAACGGGGTGTACGGTCACCCCTCCACTTT,CASSPERGVRSPLHF
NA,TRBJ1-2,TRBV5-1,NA,TGCGCCAGCAGCTTGGGAGCGGGCTCGGGCTACACCTTC,CASSLGAGSGYTF